This T cell receptor beta chain was identified during a study of persistence of HIV-infected CD4 T cells. Sequencing used immunoSEQ version 4 in survey mode. Each sample used up to 1 ug genomic DNA diluted to about 10 ng/uL. Here immunoSEQ multiplex PCR was the method, and the copy in TCRdb shows in-frame clones only, minus some. Of about 41,000 clones in the sample, more than 75% were seen once. CDR1 and CDR2 from the germline V gene are MNHEY and SMNVEV (reference sequence). The V segment lost 10 bases and the J segment 3 bases; nucleotides outside the gene matches: 8. This CDR3 is 14 amino acids long. An overlapping HIV-1 Gag peptide pool stimulated these cells at 0.95 to 1 ug/peptide/mL. CD40L/CD69 double-negative CD45RO-high memory CD4+ T cells were collected. Donors had CD4+ T cell counts above 400 cells/uL and were CMV-seropositive. Comment on this clone: Its matching antigen is unknown.

The gene calls are TRBV27 and TRBJ1-5; 8 bases line up with TRBD1. The receptor was derived from an adult man with HIV who was CMV-seropositive. The sequencing used CD4+ T cells sorted from PBMCs after 18-hour stimulation, collected from a patient who received antiretroviral therapy. CDR3 nucleotide sequence: TGTGCCACCTGGACAGGGCGGATCAATCAGCCCCAGCATTTT. The encoded protein is CATWTGRINQPQHF.